The T cell receptor beta chain described here comes from a study of identical twins. Whole-study results and caveats: Alpha sequences that were out-of-frame and twin-shared showed an excess of low generation probability.

TCRdb re-analysed the 5' RACE reads in MiXCR, keeping a single row per CDR3 protein. Counted here are approximately 530,000 distinct CDR3 sequences, 20% to 25% occurring once; the ten biggest clones make up 0.4% to 0.6%. Comments on this clonotype: Its matching antigen is unknown.

The trim removed 6 bases at V and 6 bases at J, leaving 9 bases unmatched. The CDR3 has 15 residues. Germline CDR1 reads MDHEN; CDR2 reads SYDVKM. This sample also belongs to another study, concerning yellow fever vaccine responses in identical twins.

The source material was CD4+ T cells sorted from blood. The V and J genes are TRBV28 and TRBJ2-7, with 12 bases identical to TRBD1. The clonotype was recovered from a woman aged 18-29 years in good health. Here the CDR3 DNA reads TGTGCCAGCAGACCTTCGGGACAGGGGGCCGGCGAGCAGTACGTC. Translating it yields CASRPSGQGAGEQYV.